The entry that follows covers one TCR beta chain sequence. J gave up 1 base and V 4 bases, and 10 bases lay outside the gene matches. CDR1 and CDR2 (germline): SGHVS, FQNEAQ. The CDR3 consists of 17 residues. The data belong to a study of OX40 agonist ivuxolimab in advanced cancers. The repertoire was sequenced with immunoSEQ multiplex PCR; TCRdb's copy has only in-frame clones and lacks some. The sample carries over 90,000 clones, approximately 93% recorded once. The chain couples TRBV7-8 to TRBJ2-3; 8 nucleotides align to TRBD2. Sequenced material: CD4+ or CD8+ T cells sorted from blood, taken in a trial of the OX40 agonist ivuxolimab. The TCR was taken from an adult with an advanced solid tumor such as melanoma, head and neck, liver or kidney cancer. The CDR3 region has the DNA TGTGCCAGCAGCTCCCGGGGGGGCGGGGGCCGCACAGATACGCAGTATTTT. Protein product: CASSSRGGGGRTDTQYF.